This T cell receptor beta chain appears in the sequencing data of a study of OX40 agonist ivuxolimab in advanced cancers. The germline CDR1 and CDR2 sequences are SSHAT and FNYEAQ (reference sequence). The CDR3 is 15 residues long. The trim removed 5 bases at V and 6 bases at J, leaving 5 bases unmatched. Using immunoSEQ multiplex PCR, the repertoire was profiled, and TCRdb retains in-frame clones only, with some absent. Here the sample spans around 76,000 clones, approximately 95% being singletons. V gene TRBV7-7 combines with J gene TRBJ2-1; 12 nucleotides align to TRBD2. Sequenced material: CD4+ or CD8+ T cells sorted from blood, taken in a trial of the OX40 agonist ivuxolimab. This sequence originates from an adult with an advanced solid tumor such as melanoma, head and neck, liver or kidney cancer. CDR3 sequence: CASSPLAGGRNEQFF. Written as DNA, the CDR3 is TGTGCCAGCAGCCCTCTAGCGGGGGGGCGCAATGAGCAGTTCTTC.